One sample yielded the 28 T cell receptor beta chains listed below, sequenced in a study of shared clonotypes between healthy human individuals. CD8 cells regarded as naive lacked CD45RO, were positively chosen for CCR7, and omitted terminally differentiated effector memory CD45RA+ cells. Clones were sequenced by immunoSEQ multiplex PCR, and TCRdb holds only the in-frame ones, with some missing. This sample has 2 million to 2.5 million clones, with about 95% found just once. The sequenced sample consisted of naive CD8+ T cells sorted from blood. These receptors all stem from a man aged 18 to 35 in good health.

V usage is TRBV28 and J usage is TRBJ2-3, with D possibly matching TRBD2 (5 bases). The CDR3 totals 15 residues. CDR1 MDHEN and CDR2 SYDVKM come from the germline V gene. The V and J ends lost 6 bases and 0 bases respectively, with 13 bases between them. This CDR3 reads CASSQTAGSTDTQYF. The CDR3 DNA is TGTGCCAGCAGCCAGACCGCGGGCAGCACAGATACGCAGTATTTT.

The chain links TRBV4-1 to TRBJ1-2, with a possible D match to TRBD1 (5 bases). Germline CDR1 MGHRA, CDR2 YSYEKL. Trimming took 0 bases from V and 1 from J, leaving 15 bases between them. The CDR3 contains 17 residues. The CDR3 bases are TGCGCCAGCAGCCAAGAGTGGACACCCGGAGGTAACTATGGCTACACCTTC. The encoded protein is CASSQEWTPGGNYGYTF.

The V gene is TRBV7-8, the J gene TRBJ2-2; D gene ambiguous. V was clipped by 5 bases and J by 4 bases, with 8 bases between them. The CDR3 length is 13 residues. Germline CDR1 and CDR2: SGHVS and FQNEAQ. The CDR3: CASSPVPTGELFF. The CDR3 DNA follows: TGTGCCAGCAGCCCCGTCCCCACCGGGGAGCTGTTTTTT.

This chain links TRBV28 with TRBJ2-5; 7 bases line up with TRBD2. Germline trimming cut 4 bases from V and 1 base from J; bases unmatched to any gene: 6. This CDR3 comprises 15 residues. Germline-derived CDR1 and CDR2 are MDHEN and SYDVKM. This CDR3 is CASSSWRGIQETQYF. The CDR3, as DNA: TGTGCCAGCAGTTCCTGGCGGGGGATCCAAGAGACCCAGTACTTC. Full variable domain (outside the CDR3, taken from reference TRBV28 and TRBJ2-5): DVKVTQSSRYLVKRTGEKVFLECVQDMDHENMFWYRQDPGLGLRLIYFSYDVKMKEKGDIPEGYSVSREKKERFSLILESASTNQTSMYLCASSSWRGIQETQYFGPGTRLLVL.

V and J are TRBV13 and TRBJ2-7; D not certain. Germline V gene data show CDR1 as PRHDT and CDR2 as FYEKMQ (reference sequence). Trimming cost V 1 base and J 8 bases, with 18 bases left between them. This CDR3 is 15 amino acids long. The CDR3 region has the DNA TGTGCCAGCAGCTTAGATCGCGAAGTTCCTACGAAGCAGTACTTC. Translating it yields CASSLDREVPTKQYF.

V is TRBV12-5 and J is TRBJ2-1, with D uncertain. Trimming cost V 8 bases and J 4 bases, with 12 bases left between them. The CDR3 is 13 amino acids. Germline V gives CDR1 LGHNT, CDR2 FRNRAP. The CDR3 region has the DNA TGTGCTAGTCTCCCAGTCCTATACAATGAGCAGTTCTTC. This translates into CASLPVLYNEQFF.

The V and J genes are TRBV7-6 and TRBJ2-2; 14 bases agree with TRBD2. The CDR3 extends over 18 amino acids. Per germline, CDR1 SGHVS and CDR2 FNYEAQ. V was pared by 5 bases and J by 2 bases, with 7 bases of the junction left unmatched. CDR3 bases: TGTGCCAGCAGCGAGGGACTAGCGGGGGCCTCAAACACCGGGGAGCTGTTTTTT. Its protein is CASSEGLAGASNTGELFF.

The V and J genes are TRBV7-8 and TRBJ1-6, with D uncertain. Germline CDR1 reads SGHVS; CDR2 reads FQNEAQ. Trimming left V 2 bases short and J 7 bases short, with 9 bases between. This CDR3 region has 14 residues. The DNA for the CDR3 is TGTGCCAGCAGCTTAATAGCAGAAAATTCACCCCTCCACTTT. Protein product: CASSLIAENSPLHF.

The J gene is TRBJ2-7, the V gene TRBV5-6; D is undetermined. Germline CDR1 reads SGHDT; CDR2 reads YYEEEE. The ends were cut back, 5 bases at V and 6 bases at J, with 12 bases in the middle. The CDR3 sequence is 12 residues long. CDR3 amino acids: CASSHARREQYF. CDR3 in DNA: TGTGCCAGCAGTCATGCGCGCCGCGAGCAGTACTTC. Full variable domain (remainder filled in from reference TRBV5-6 and TRBJ2-7): DAGVTQSPTHLIKTRGQQVTLRCSPKSGHDTVSWYQQALGQGPQFIFQYYEEEERQRGNFPDRFSGHQFPNYSSELNVNALLLGDSALYLCASSHARREQYFGPGTRLTVT.

CDR3: CAWSGQEEKLFF. Here the CDR3 DNA reads TGTGCCTGGAGCGGACAGGAAGAAAAACTGTTTTTT. The chain employs TRBV30 and TRBJ1-4, with 7 bases matching TRBD1. The J segment lost 8 bases and the V segment lost 3 bases, leaving 3 bases of the junction unmatched. Germline assignment: CDR1 GTSNPN and CDR2 SVGIG (reference sequence). The CDR3 totals 12 residues.

This chain links TRBV2 with TRBJ1-3; D is perhaps TRBD1 (6 bases). Trimming removed 5 bases from V and 3 bases from J, with 23 bases in between. CDR3 size: 18 residues. Looked up from germline, CDR1 is SNHLY and CDR2 is FYNNEI. The CDR3: CASSLDGSRGNFGNTIYF. In DNA form, the CDR3 reads TGTGCCAGCAGTCTTGACGGGAGCAGGGGAAATTTTGGAAACACCATATATTTT.

This chain connects TRBV5-6 to TRBJ2-7; D possibly corresponds to TRBD1 (6 bases). V lost 2 bases and J 3 bases, leaving 15 bases between the germline ends. This CDR3 region has 15 residues. Germline CDR1 and CDR2: SGHDT and YYEEEE. The CDR3 DNA reads TGTGCCAGCAGCTTCCTTGGACAGAGGGTCTACGAGCAGTACTTC. This sequence encodes CASSFLGQRVYEQYF.

This chain uses TRBV18 with TRBJ2-7, with D possibly being TRBD1 (6 bases). CDR1 and CDR2 (germline): KGHSH, LQKENI. V was pared by 5 bases and J by 3 bases, with 23 bases between. The CDR3 length is 17 residues. CDR3 sequence: CASSGAGRGEANYEQYF. In DNA, the CDR3 is TGTGCCAGCTCAGGCGCCGGCAGGGGAGAGGCAAACTACGAGCAGTACTTC. The variable domain in full, completed from reference TRBV18 and TRBJ2-7, reads NAGVMQNPRHLVRRRGQEARLRCSPMKGHSHVYWYRQLPEEGLKFMVYLQKENIIDESGMPKERFSAEFPKEGPSILRIQQVVRGDSAAYFCASSGAGRGEANYEQYFGPGTRLTVT.

On this clone: The sample holds other DNA sequences that translate to the same CDR3. This rearrangement joins TRBV7-9 to TRBJ2-7; a possible D gene is TRBD2 (6 bases). The V and J ends lost 4 bases and 1 base respectively, with 8 bases between them. Germline values: CDR1 SEHNR, CDR2 FQNEAQ (reference sequence). The CDR3 has 13 amino acids. This CDR3 reads CASSSGLSYEQYF. In DNA form, the CDR3 reads TGTGCCAGCAGCTCGGGACTGTCCTACGAGCAGTACTTC.

The rearrangement joins TRBV28 to TRBJ1-1; D call uncertain. This CDR3 contains 16 residues. V was shortened by 2 bases and J by 0 bases, with 13 bases between the two germline ends. Germline CDR1 is MDHEN and CDR2 is SYDVKM. The CDR3 DNA is TGTGCCAGCAGTTTACCGCCAGTTAGTATGAACACTGAAGCTTTCTTT. Translation: CASSLPPVSMNTEAFF.

This rearrangement joins TRBV6-1 to TRBJ2-2; 7 bases align to TRBD2. CDR3 length: 12 amino acids. The V and J ends lost 6 bases and 9 bases, in that order; junction bases with no gene match: 4. CDR1 is MNHNS and CDR2 is SASEGT in the germline V gene. For the CDR3, the DNA is TGTGCCAGCAGGGAGACTAGCCGGGAGCTGTTTTTT. Protein: CASRETSRELFF.

This sequence joins TRBV9 and TRBJ2-1; 7 bases agree with TRBD2. CDR1 and CDR2 from the germline V gene are SGDLS and YYNGEE. The CDR3 loop spans 16 amino acids. J was trimmed by 7 bases and V by 0 bases; bases with no gene match: 10. In DNA form, the CDR3 reads TGTGCCAGCAGCGTAGACGCGGGAGTACAGGAAAATGAGCAGTTCTTC. Translation: CASSVDAGVQENEQFF.

This chain uses TRBV5-1 with TRBJ2-2; a weak D match, TRBD1 (6 bases). The CDR3 has 15 amino acids. Germline values: CDR1 SGHRS, CDR2 YFSETQ. Trimming took 1 base from V and 2 from J, leaving 9 bases between them. The CDR3 region has the DNA TGCGCCAGCAGCTTGTTACAGGGCAACACCGGGGAGCTGTTTTTT. Its protein product is CASSLLQGNTGELFF.

This rearrangement joins TRBV27 to TRBJ2-3; no clear D gene. Germline V gene sequence: CDR1 MNHEY, CDR2 SMNVEV (reference sequence). V was cut by 5 bases and J by 0 bases, with 15 bases left in between. The CDR3 runs 16 residues. The CDR3 is CASSPLDAASTDTQYF. DNA of the CDR3: TGTGCCAGCAGTCCGCTGGACGCAGCTAGCACAGATACGCAGTATTTT.

The chain recombines TRBV5-4 with TRBJ2-5, with a weak D call TRBD1 (6 bases). CDR1 is SGHNT and CDR2 is YYREEE in the germline V gene (reference sequence). Between the trimmed V and J ends, which lost 4 bases and 2 bases, there was a span of 12 bases. This CDR3 spans 14 amino acids. The CDR3 region is CASSPRGSQETQYF. The CDR3 DNA follows: TGTGCCAGCAGCCCTAGGGGGTCACAAGAGACCCAGTACTTC.

The chain combines TRBV5-8 with TRBJ1-5; TRBD1 matches 9 bases. V shed 4 bases and J 6 bases; nucleotides not matched to a gene: 8. Germline CDR1 SGHTS, CDR2 YDEGEE. The length of the CDR3 is 15 residues. CDR3 in amino acids: CASSQGQGLGQPQHF. The CDR3 DNA reads as TGTGCCAGCAGCCAGGGACAGGGTCTCGGTCAGCCCCAGCATTTT.

J is TRBJ2-7 and V is TRBV5-1; D gene ambiguous. The V end lost 0 bases, the J end lost 0 bases, and 10 bases lay between the germline ends. The CDR3 consists of 15 residues. Germline CDR1 and CDR2: SGHRS and YFSETQ. The CDR3 nucleotides are TGCGCCAGCAGCTTGGAGGGCCATTACTCCTACGAGCAGTACTTC. Protein sequence: CASSLEGHYSYEQYF.

The chain uses TRBV7-2 and TRBJ2-5; TRBD2 agrees at 7 bases. Losses at the gene ends were 4 bases for V and 5 bases for J; bases not matched to a gene: 10. The CDR3 is 15 amino acids. CDR1 and CDR2 (germline): SGHTA, FQGNSA. The CDR3 nucleotides are TGTGCCAGCAGCTCCGGGACTACCGAGGGGGAGACCCAGTACTTC. The encoded protein is CASSSGTTEGETQYF.

V and J are TRBV2 and TRBJ2-3; D gene ambiguous. V dropped 7 bases and J dropped 1 base, with 18 bases sitting between them. This CDR3 contains 16 residues. Per the germline V gene, CDR1 is SNHLY and CDR2 is FYNNEI. The CDR3 DNA reads as TGTGCCAGCAAAGCACCTGATGTCCTCGGCACAGATACGCAGTATTTT. Translating it yields CASKAPDVLGTDTQYF.

The rearrangement uses TRBV15 and TRBJ1-5, with TRBD1 as a possible D gene (6 bases). Germline-derived CDR1 and CDR2 are LNHNV and YYDKDF (reference sequence). V was shortened by 0 bases and J by 11 bases, with 8 bases between the two germline ends. The CDR3 spans 12 residues. The CDR3 DNA follows: TGTGCCACCAGCAGAGATGGACAGACCCAGCATTTT. Its protein product is CATSRDGQTQHF.

The gene calls are TRBV7-2 and TRBJ2-7, with TRBD1 matching over 9 bases. This CDR3 spans 14 amino acids. V shed 5 bases and J 2 bases; nucleotides not matched to a gene: 4. CDR1 SGHTA and CDR2 FQGNSA come from the germline V gene. This CDR3 reads CASSPGTGTYEQYF. In DNA form, the CDR3 reads TGTGCCAGCAGCCCAGGGACAGGGACCTACGAGCAGTACTTC.

The V gene is TRBV18, the J gene TRBJ1-2; D is unresolved. With 2 bases removed from V and 6 bases from J, the gap between germline ends came to 13 bases. Germline V CDR1 and CDR2: KGHSH, LQKENI. The CDR3 is 14 residues long. In nucleotides, the CDR3 is TGTGCCAGCTCACCAATTAAACCCATAGATGGCTACACCTTC. Translated: CASSPIKPIDGYTF.

The rearrangement joins TRBV6-6 to TRBJ2-1; TRBD2 aligns across 9 bases. The V gene end was trimmed by 10 bases and the J gene end by 9 bases; junction bases not matched to a gene: 13. This CDR3 is built from 14 residues. The V gene's germline CDR1 is MNHNY and CDR2 SVGAGI (reference sequence). The CDR3 is CATSASGDSGEQFF. CDR3 coding DNA: TGTGCCACCTCAGCTAGCGGGGATTCTGGTGAGCAGTTCTTC.